The 20 T cell receptor beta chains presented below share a single source sample, sequenced in a study of T cell responses to AZD1222 COVID-19 vaccine. Sequencing used immunoSEQ multiplex PCR; TCRdb keeps in-frame clones, though not all of them. Of roughly 110,000 clones in the sample, under 95% were seen once. Sequenced material: peripheral blood, taken on day 0 of AZD1222 vaccination. The receptors were gathered from an adult in good health.

The chain combines TRBV18 with TRBJ1-5; the match to TRBD1 covers 7 bases. Germline V gene data show CDR1 as KGHSH and CDR2 as LQKENI. This CDR3 has 14 amino acids. The J segment lost 4 bases and the V segment lost 4 bases, leaving 4 bases of the junction unmatched. The CDR3: CASSQGAANQPQHF. CDR3 coding DNA: TGTGCCAGCTCACAGGGGGCTGCGAATCAGCCCCAGCATTTT. Complete variable domain (other parts from reference TRBV18 and TRBJ1-5): NAGVMQNPRHLVRRRGQEARLRCSPMKGHSHVYWYRQLPEEGLKFMVYLQKENIIDESGMPKERFSAEFPKEGPSILRIQQVVRGDSAAYFCASSQGAANQPQHFGDGTRLSIL.

This chain links TRBV29-1 with TRBJ1-2, with no clear D. This CDR3 comprises 11 residues. CDR1 and CDR2 (germline): SQVTM, ANQGSEA. Trimming stripped 5 bases from V and 8 bases from J, with 12 bases between. This chain's CDR3 is CSVYGGRGYTF. CDR3 in DNA: TGCAGCGTTTACGGCGGTAGGGGCTACACCTTC.

V is TRBV9 and J is TRBJ2-7; the D call may be TRBD1 or TRBD2 (5 bases each). Germline values: CDR1 SGDLS, CDR2 YYNGEE. The CDR3 contains 15 residues. V gave up 3 bases and J gave up 1 base, with 14 bases separating them. The CDR3 sequence is CASSEGPGQSYEQYF. CDR3 in DNA: TGTGCCAGCAGCGAGGGACCTGGGCAGTCCTACGAGCAGTACTTC.

The genes are TRBV9 and TRBJ1-4; the match to TRBD1 covers 7 bases. This CDR3 is 15 amino acids long. The V gene end was trimmed by 4 bases and the J gene end by 8 bases; junction bases not matched to a gene: 11. Germline CDR1 SGDLS, CDR2 YYNGEE. The CDR3 region has the DNA TGTGCCAGCAGCCCCCAACAGGGGTGGGTGGAAAAACTGTTTTTT. This gives the protein CASSPQQGWVEKLFF.

This CDR3 reads CASRPAGASGNTIYF. The CDR3, as DNA: TGCGCCAGCAGGCCGGCGGGGGCCTCTGGAAACACCATATATTTT. The rearrangement uses TRBV10-1 and TRBJ1-3, with D maybe TRBD1 (6 bases). Trimming removed 6 bases from V and 0 bases from J, with 12 bases in between. Germline assignment: CDR1 WNHNN and CDR2 SYGVQD (reference sequence). This CDR3 is built from 15 residues.

This chain uses TRBV2 with TRBJ2-2; 12 bases match TRBD1. The CDR3 runs 16 residues. V trimming: 11 bases; J trimming: 7 bases; junction bases outside the gene matches: 14. The germline gives CDR1 SNHLY, CDR2 FYNNEI. The CDR3 DNA reads TGTGCCGTCGACGGGACAGGGGGCACCTGGGGCGGGGAGCTGTTTTTT. Its protein product is CAVDGTGGTWGGELFF.

The chain has TRBV2 and TRBJ2-1; D is unclear. The CDR3 runs to 17 residues. Germline lookup yields CDR1 SNHLY and CDR2 FYNNEI. Trimming left V 3 bases short and J 7 bases short, with 22 bases between. CDR3 protein: CASSDPLMVAEKNEQFF. The CDR3 DNA reads TGTGCCAGCAGTGACCCCCTGATGGTCGCGGAGAAAAATGAGCAGTTCTTC.

The chain couples TRBV5-4 to TRBJ2-3; D may be TRBD1 (6 bases). Trimming shortened V by 1 base and J by 0 bases, and 12 bases separated the two germline ends. CDR1 and CDR2 (germline): SGHNT, YYREEE (reference sequence). The CDR3 is 16 residues long. CDR3 in DNA: TGTGCCAGCAGCTTGTCAACAGGGTCTAGCACAGATACGCAGTATTTT. Its translation: CASSLSTGSSTDTQYF.

The rearrangement joins TRBV5-1 to TRBJ2-2, with 8 bases aligning to TRBD1. From germline, CDR1 is SGHRS and CDR2 YFSETQ. V trimming: 3 bases; J trimming: 8 bases; junction bases outside the gene matches: 9. The CDR3 runs 15 residues. CDR3 region: CASSSGTGGRGELFF. CDR3 nucleotide sequence: TGCGCCAGCAGCTCCGGGACAGGAGGAAGAGGGGAGCTGTTTTTT.

Here the CDR3 DNA reads TGCGCCAGCAGTCAATCGGTTCAGGGCGTGTTAAAAGAGGGCAATGAGCAGTTCTTC. Protein sequence: CASSQSVQGVLKEGNEQFF. This chain links TRBV23-1 with TRBJ2-1; D possibly uses TRBD1 or TRBD2 (5 bases each). TRBV23-1 is reported as an ORF; its role is uncertain. This CDR3 is 19 amino acids long. V shed 0 bases and J shed 6 bases, with 24 bases lying between them.

This clone was counted once. The rearrangement links TRBV5-4 to TRBJ1-3; no reliable D call. Trimming took off 0 bases at V and 9 bases at J, with 7 bases between the two ends. Germline lookup yields CDR1 SGHNT and CDR2 YYREEE (reference sequence). This CDR3 spans 12 amino acids. The CDR3 protein is CASSLGPGTIYF. CDR3 sequence (DNA): TGTGCCAGCAGCTTGGGTCCGGGCACCATATATTTT.

The genes are TRBV27 and TRBJ2-3; no clear D. Trimming cost V 6 bases and J 6 bases, with 16 bases left between them. The CDR3 consists of 14 residues. Per the germline V gene, CDR1 is MNHEY and CDR2 is SMNVEV (reference sequence). CDR3 bases: TGTGCCAGCAGAACCGTAAGATCGGAGGATACGCAGTATTTT. This encodes CASRTVRSEDTQYF.

A single count supports this clone. The genes are TRBV3-1 (or the pseudogene TRBV3-2) and TRBJ2-5; TRBD2 agrees at 7 bases. The CDR3 contains 18 residues. The V and J ends lost 0 bases and 2 bases, in that order; junction bases with no gene match: 12. CDR1 is LGHDT, CDR2 YNNKEL, per germline (reference sequence). CDR3: CASSQDLGPPSGQETQYF. DNA for the CDR3: TGTGCCAGCAGCCAAGATCTCGGGCCACCTAGCGGACAAGAGACCCAGTACTTC.

This clone has a single count. This chain links TRBV7-3 with TRBJ1-1, with no clear D. Germline V gene sequence: CDR1 SGHTA, CDR2 FQGTGA. The V end was cut by 5 bases, the J end by 6 bases, with 13 bases between. The CDR3 extends over 13 amino acids. CDR3 loop: CASSQGLGAEAFF. The CDR3 region has the DNA TGTGCCAGCAGCCAAGGATTGGGCGCTGAAGCTTTCTTT.

This clone was seen only a few times. The chain is built from TRBV7-7 and TRBJ2-7; possible D gene TRBD1, 6 bases. The germline CDR1 and CDR2 sequences are SSHAT and FNYEAQ (reference sequence). Trimming cost V 3 bases and J 2 bases, with 11 bases left between them. The CDR3 totals 14 residues. The CDR3 bases are TGTGCCAGCAGCTTGGAACAGGGAGCCTACGAGCAGTACTTC. It encodes CASSLEQGAYEQYF.

V and J are TRBV5-1 and TRBJ2-1; D remains ambiguous. V lost 0 bases to trimming and J lost 7 bases, with 17 bases between them. Germline V lookup: CDR1 SGHRS, CDR2 YFSETQ. CDR3 size: 16 residues. The DNA of the CDR3 is TGCGCCAGCAGCTTGGGGCTTCCTAGACTGGGTAATGAGCAGTTCTTC. Translation gives CASSLGLPRLGNEQFF.

The chain uses TRBV7-9 and TRBJ1-4; D possibly corresponds to TRBD1 (5 bases). Germline assignment: CDR1 SEHNR and CDR2 FQNEAQ (reference sequence). The CDR3 loop spans 14 amino acids. Trimming shortened V by 5 bases and J by 7 bases, and 14 bases separated the two germline ends. This CDR3 reads CASSPWQGLEKLFF. DNA of the CDR3: TGTGCCAGCAGCCCCTGGCAGGGCCTTGAAAAACTGTTTTTT.

This clone was picked up one time. The V gene is TRBV5-1, the J gene TRBJ1-5; 8 nucleotides match TRBD1. The CDR3 spans 14 residues. The V segment lost 4 bases and the J segment 5 bases; nucleotides outside the gene matches: 5. The germline V gene has CDR1 SGHRS and CDR2 YFSETQ. DNA of the CDR3: TGCGCCAGCAGCGCCGGACAGGGCGATCAGCCCCAGCATTTT. It specifies CASSAGQGDQPQHF. Variable domain in full (rest from reference TRBV5-1 and TRBJ1-5): KAGVTQTPRYLIKTRGQQVTLSCSPISGHRSVSWYQQTPGQGLQFLFEYFSETQRNKGNFPGRFSGRQFSNSRSEMNVSTLELGDSALYLCASSAGQGDQPQHFGDGTRLSIL.

The rearrangement links TRBV25-1 to TRBJ2-4; TRBD2 matches 9 bases. The CDR3 has 18 amino acids. CDR1 is MGHDK and CDR2 is SYGVNS in the germline V gene. V lost 5 bases to trimming and J lost 1 base; unmatched junction nucleotides: 12. The CDR3, as DNA: TGTGCCAGCAGTCAACCTAGCGGGGAGCCCGGGGCCAAAAACATTCAGTACTTC. It specifies CASSQPSGEPGAKNIQYF.

The chain joins TRBV6-2 or TRBV6-3 to TRBJ1-1; no clear D gene. V was trimmed by 3 bases and J by 2 bases, leaving 7 bases between them. The CDR3 length is 13 residues. CDR1 MNHEY and CDR2 SVGEGT come from the germline V gene. The CDR3 reads CASSYKPNTEAFF. The CDR3 DNA reads as TGTGCCAGCAGTTATAAACCCAACACTGAAGCTTTCTTT.